This passage covers 8 T cell receptor beta chains from one sample sequenced in a study of blood T cells in healthy people across ages. It was with a sample-barcoded 5' primer and a J-beta primer mix that a second PCR of roughly 6 to 12 cycles was run. TCRdb re-analysed the 5' RACE reads in MiXCR, keeping a single row per CDR3 protein. The profile covers roughly 800,000 distinct CDR3 sequences, with 25% to 30% appearing a single time and around 3% taken by the ten largest. The sample was also linked to a second study, of T cells of mothers and their children.

Material for sequencing was blood. Receptors were obtained from a boy younger than 18 in good health.

This clonotype was seen a few times. The chain uses TRBV20-1 and TRBJ2-7; 8 bases map to TRBD1. With V trimmed by 1 base and J by 3 bases, 2 bases remained unmatched. The CDR3 is 13 residues long. The germline V gene has CDR1 DFQATT and CDR2 SNEGSKA (reference sequence). The CDR3 DNA reads TGCAGTGCTAGAGCCGGACAGGGCTACGAGCAGTACTTC. Amino acid sequence: CSARAGQGYEQYF.

The genes are TRBV7-2 and TRBJ2-7; D is unresolved. Germline assignment: CDR1 SGHTA and CDR2 FQGNSA. This CDR3 is 16 amino acids long. The germline V and J ends were trimmed by 1 base and 0 bases, with 13 bases remaining between them. The CDR3 DNA follows: TGTGCCAGCAGCTTAGGGTTGGCGCGACCCTCCTACGAGCAGTACTTC. Protein: CASSLGLARPSYEQYF.

The chain combines TRBV30 with TRBJ2-7; D unclear. With 1 base removed from V and 4 bases from J, the gap between germline ends came to 8 bases. This CDR3 region has 12 residues. Germline CDR1 and CDR2: GTSNPN and SVGIG (reference sequence). The CDR3 loop reads CAWSAQPYEQYF. For the CDR3, the DNA is TGTGCCTGGAGTGCTCAGCCATACGAGCAGTACTTC. Full variable domain (remainder filled in from reference TRBV30 and TRBJ2-7): SQTIHQWPATLVQPVGSPLSLECTVEGTSNPNLYWYRQAAGRGLQLLFYSVGIGQISSEVPQNLSASRPQDRQFILSSKKLLLSDSGFYLCAWSAQPYEQYFGPGTRLTVT.

This clonotype was recorded a few times. The chain couples TRBV5-1 to TRBJ2-1; possibly TRBD2 for D (5 bases). The V gene's germline CDR1 is SGHRS and CDR2 YFSETQ. Trimming cost V 2 bases and J 3 bases, with 9 bases left between them. The length of the CDR3 is 14 residues. The CDR3 loop is CASSLADGYNEQFF. The CDR3 bases are TGCGCCAGCAGCTTAGCGGACGGCTACAATGAGCAGTTCTTC. Complete variable domain (other parts from reference TRBV5-1 and TRBJ2-1): KAGVTQTPRYLIKTRGQQVTLSCSPISGHRSVSWYQQTPGQGLQFLFEYFSETQRNKGNFPGRFSGRQFSNSRSEMNVSTLELGDSALYLCASSLADGYNEQFFGPGTRLTVL.

In its sample, this clonotype was seen a few times. V gene TRBV10-1 combines with J gene TRBJ1-4, with D unclear. The germline gives CDR1 WNHNN, CDR2 SYGVQD (reference sequence). V lost 3 bases and J 5 bases, leaving 10 bases between the germline ends. CDR3 length equals 14 residues. CDR3 residues: CASSDGQHNEKLFF. DNA for the CDR3: TGCGCCAGCAGTGATGGTCAGCACAATGAAAAACTGTTTTTT.

The chain couples TRBV9 to TRBJ2-5; possible D gene TRBD2, 5 bases. This CDR3 has 15 residues. The V gene lost 3 bases and the J gene lost 5 bases, with 17 bases spanning the gap. Looked up from germline, CDR1 is SGDLS and CDR2 is YYNGEE. CDR3 DNA: TGTGCCAGCAGCGGCTTAGCGAGCCCTCGGGAGACCCAGTACTTC. Translation: CASSGLASPRETQYF.

J is TRBJ1-1 and V is TRBV12-3 or TRBV12-4, with D hard to call. V was clipped by 11 bases and J by 1 base, with 14 bases between them. CDR3 length: 13 amino acids. The CDR3 sequence: CAVSRETNTEAFF. The CDR3 DNA sequence: TGTGCCGTCTCACGGGAGACGAACACTGAAGCTTTCTTT.

V and J are TRBV11-2 and TRBJ2-5; a weak D match, TRBD1 (6 bases). Germline lookup yields CDR1 SGHAT and CDR2 FQNNGV. Trimming took off 5 bases at V and 4 bases at J, with 17 bases between the two ends. The CDR3 has 15 residues. CDR3 sequence reads: CASSPRAGAVETQYF. CDR3 bases: TGTGCCAGCAGCCCTAGAGCAGGGGCTGTAGAGACCCAGTACTTC.